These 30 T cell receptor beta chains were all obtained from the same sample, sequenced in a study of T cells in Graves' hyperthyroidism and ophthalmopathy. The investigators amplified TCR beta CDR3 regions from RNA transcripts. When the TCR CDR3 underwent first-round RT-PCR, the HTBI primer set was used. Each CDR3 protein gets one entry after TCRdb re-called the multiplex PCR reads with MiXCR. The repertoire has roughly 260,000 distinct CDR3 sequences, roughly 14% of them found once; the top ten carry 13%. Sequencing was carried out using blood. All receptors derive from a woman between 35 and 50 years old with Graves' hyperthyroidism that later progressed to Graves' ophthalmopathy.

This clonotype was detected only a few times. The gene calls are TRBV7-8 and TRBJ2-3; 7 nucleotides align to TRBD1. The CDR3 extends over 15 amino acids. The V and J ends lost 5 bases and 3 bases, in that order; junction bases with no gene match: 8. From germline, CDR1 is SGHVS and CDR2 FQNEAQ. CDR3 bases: TGTGCCAGCAGCGACGAAGGGGGCGTAACAGATACGCAGTATTTT. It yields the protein CASSDEGGVTDTQYF.

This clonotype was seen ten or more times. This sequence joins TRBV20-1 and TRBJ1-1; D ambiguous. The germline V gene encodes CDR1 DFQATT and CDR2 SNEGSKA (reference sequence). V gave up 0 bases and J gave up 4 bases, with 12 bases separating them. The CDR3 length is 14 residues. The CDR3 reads CSARDLDGATEAFF. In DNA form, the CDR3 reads TGCAGTGCTAGAGACCTGGACGGCGCCACTGAAGCTTTCTTT.

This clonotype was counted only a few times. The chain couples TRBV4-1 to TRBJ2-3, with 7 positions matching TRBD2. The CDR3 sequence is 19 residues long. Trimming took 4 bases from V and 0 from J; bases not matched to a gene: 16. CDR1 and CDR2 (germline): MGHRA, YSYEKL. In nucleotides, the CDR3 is TGCGCCAGCAGCCCCAGAAATGTTCGGGGTAGCGGGAGCACAGATACGCAGTATTTT. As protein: CASSPRNVRGSGSTDTQYF.

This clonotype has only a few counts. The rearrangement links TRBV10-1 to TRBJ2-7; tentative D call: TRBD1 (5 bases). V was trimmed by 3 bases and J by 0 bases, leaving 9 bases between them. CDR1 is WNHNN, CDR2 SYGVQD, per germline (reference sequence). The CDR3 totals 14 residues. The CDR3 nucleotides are TGCGCCAGCAGTGACCACAGGAGCTCCTACGAGCAGTACTTC. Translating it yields CASSDHRSSYEQYF.

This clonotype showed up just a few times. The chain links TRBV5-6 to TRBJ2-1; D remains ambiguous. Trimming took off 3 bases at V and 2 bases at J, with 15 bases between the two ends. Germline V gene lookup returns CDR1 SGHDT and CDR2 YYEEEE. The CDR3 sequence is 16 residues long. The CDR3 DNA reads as TGTGCCAGCAGCTCGGCCTCGGCGGTAACCTACAATGAGCAGTTCTTC. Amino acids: CASSSASAVTYNEQFF. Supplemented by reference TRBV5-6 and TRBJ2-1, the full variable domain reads DAGVTQSPTHLIKTRGQQVTLRCSPKSGHDTVSWYQQALGQGPQFIFQYYEEEERQRGNFPDRFSGHQFPNYSSELNVNALLLGDSALYLCASSSASAVTYNEQFFGPGTRLTVL.

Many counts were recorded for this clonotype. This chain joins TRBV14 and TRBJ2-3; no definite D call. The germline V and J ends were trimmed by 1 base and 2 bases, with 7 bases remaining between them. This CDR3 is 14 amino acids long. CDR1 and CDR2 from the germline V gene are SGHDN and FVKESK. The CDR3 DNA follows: TGTGCCAGCAGCCAAGTCCGACACACAGATACGCAGTATTTT. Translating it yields CASSQVRHTDTQYF. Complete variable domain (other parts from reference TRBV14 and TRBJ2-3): EAGVTQFPSHSVIEKGQTVTLRCDPISGHDNLYWYRRVMGKEIKFLLHFVKESKQDESGMPNNRFLAERTGGTYSTLKVQPAELEDSGVYFCASSQVRHTDTQYFGPGTRLTVL.

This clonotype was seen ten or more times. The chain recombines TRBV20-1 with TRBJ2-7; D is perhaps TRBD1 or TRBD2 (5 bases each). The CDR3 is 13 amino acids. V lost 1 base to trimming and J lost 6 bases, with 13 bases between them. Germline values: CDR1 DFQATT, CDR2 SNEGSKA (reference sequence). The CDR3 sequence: CSARAGTTAEQYF. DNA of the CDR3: TGCAGTGCTAGAGCGGGGACCACCGCCGAGCAGTACTTC.

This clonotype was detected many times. CDR3 loop: CSARMNSYEQYF. The CDR3 DNA reads TGCAGTGCTAGGATGAACTCCTACGAGCAGTACTTC. The gene calls are TRBV20-1 and TRBJ2-7; D call uncertain. Germline V gives CDR1 DFQATT, CDR2 SNEGSKA (reference sequence). The CDR3 has 12 residues. Trimming removed 3 bases from V and 0 bases from J, with 6 bases in between.

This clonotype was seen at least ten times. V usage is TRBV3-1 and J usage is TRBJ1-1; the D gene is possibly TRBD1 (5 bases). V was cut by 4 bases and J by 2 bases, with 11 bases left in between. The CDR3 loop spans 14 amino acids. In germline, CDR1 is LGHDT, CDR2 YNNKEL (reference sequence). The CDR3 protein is CASSRLDSNTEAFF. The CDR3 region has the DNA TGTGCCAGCAGCCGACTAGACAGCAACACTGAAGCTTTCTTT. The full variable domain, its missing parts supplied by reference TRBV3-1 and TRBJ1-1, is DTAVSQTPKYLVTQMGNDKSIKCEQNLGHDTMYWYKQDSKKFLKIMFSYNNKELIINETVPNRFSPKSPDKAHLNLHINSLELGDSAVYFCASSRLDSNTEAFFGQGTRLTVV.

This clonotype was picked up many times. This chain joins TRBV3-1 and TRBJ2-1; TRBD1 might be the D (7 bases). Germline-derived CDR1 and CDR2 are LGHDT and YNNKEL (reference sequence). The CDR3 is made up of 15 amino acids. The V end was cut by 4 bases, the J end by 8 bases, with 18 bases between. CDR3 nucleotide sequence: TGTGCCAGCAGCCCCAGACAGGGCGGGATCCATGAGCAGTTCTTC. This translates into CASSPRQGGIHEQFF.

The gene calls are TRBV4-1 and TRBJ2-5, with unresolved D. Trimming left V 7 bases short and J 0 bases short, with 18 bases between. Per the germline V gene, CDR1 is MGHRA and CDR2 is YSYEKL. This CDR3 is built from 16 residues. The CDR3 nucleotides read TGCGCCAGCACGTACCGTGGCTACCCGTACCAAGAGACCCAGTACTTC. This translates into CASTYRGYPYQETQYF.

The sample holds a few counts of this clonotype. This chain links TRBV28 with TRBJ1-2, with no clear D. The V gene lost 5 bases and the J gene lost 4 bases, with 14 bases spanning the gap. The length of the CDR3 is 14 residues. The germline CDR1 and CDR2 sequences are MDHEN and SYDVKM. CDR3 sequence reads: CASSPGGQFYGYTF. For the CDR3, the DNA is TGTGCCAGCAGTCCTGGCGGGCAATTCTATGGCTACACCTTC.

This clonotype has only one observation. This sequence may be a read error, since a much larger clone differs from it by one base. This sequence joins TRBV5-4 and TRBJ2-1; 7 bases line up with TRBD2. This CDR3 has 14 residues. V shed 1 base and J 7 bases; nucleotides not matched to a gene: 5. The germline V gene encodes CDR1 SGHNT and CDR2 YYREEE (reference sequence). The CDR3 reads CASSLWGGPNEQFF. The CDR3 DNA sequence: TGTGCCAGCAGCTTGTGGGGAGGGCCGAATGAGCAGTTCTTC.

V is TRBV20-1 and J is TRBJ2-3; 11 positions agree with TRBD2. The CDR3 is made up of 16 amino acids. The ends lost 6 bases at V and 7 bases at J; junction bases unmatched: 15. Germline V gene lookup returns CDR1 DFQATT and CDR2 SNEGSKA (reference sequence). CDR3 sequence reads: CSAAGRLAGRSYTQYF. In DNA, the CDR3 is TGCAGTGCGGCAGGGAGACTAGCGGGGCGTAGTTATACGCAGTATTTT.

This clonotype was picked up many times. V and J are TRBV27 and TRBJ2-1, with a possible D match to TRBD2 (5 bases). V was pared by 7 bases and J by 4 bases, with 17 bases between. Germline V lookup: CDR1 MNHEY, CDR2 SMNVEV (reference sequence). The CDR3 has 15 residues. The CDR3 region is CASTQSSGLYNEQFF. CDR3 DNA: TGTGCCAGCACCCAGTCCAGCGGACTTTACAATGAGCAGTTCTTC.

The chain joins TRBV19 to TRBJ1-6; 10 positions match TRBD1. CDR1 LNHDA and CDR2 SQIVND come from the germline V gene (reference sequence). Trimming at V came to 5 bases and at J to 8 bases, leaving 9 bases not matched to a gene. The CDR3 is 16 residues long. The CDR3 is CASSSPRDRGDSPLHF. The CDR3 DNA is TGTGCCAGTAGTTCACCCCGGGACAGGGGAGATTCACCCCTCCACTTT.

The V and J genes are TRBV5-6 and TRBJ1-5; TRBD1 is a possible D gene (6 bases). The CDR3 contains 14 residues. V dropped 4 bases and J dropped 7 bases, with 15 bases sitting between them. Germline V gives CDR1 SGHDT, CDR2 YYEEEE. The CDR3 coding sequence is TGTGCCAGCAGCACCCTCCGGGACACCCAGCCCCAGCATTTT. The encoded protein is CASSTLRDTQPQHF.

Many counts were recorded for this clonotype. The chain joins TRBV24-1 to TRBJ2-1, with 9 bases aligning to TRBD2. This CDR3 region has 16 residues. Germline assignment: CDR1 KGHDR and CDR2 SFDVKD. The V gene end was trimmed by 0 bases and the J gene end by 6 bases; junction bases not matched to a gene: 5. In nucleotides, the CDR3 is TGTGCCACCAGTGATTTGTCGGCGGGAGGGCTCAATGAGCAGTTCTTC. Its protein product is CATSDLSAGGLNEQFF.

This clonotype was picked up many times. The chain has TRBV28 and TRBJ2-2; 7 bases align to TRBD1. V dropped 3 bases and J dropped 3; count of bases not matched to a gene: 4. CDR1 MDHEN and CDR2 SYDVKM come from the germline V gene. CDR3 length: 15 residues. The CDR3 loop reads CASSFRTGDTGELFF. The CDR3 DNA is TGTGCCAGCAGTTTCCGTACAGGGGACACCGGGGAGCTGTTTTTT.

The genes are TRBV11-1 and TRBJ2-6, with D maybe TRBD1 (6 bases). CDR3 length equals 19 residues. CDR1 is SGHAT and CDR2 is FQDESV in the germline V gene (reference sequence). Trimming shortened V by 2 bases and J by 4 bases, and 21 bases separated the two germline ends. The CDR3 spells CASSLQKKRQVWGANVLTF. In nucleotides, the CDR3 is TGTGCCAGCAGCTTACAGAAGAAAAGACAGGTGTGGGGGGCCAACGTCCTGACTTTC.

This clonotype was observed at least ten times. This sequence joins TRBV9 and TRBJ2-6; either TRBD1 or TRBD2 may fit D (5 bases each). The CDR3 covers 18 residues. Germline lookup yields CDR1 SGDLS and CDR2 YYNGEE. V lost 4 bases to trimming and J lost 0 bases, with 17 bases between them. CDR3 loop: CASSQFTGRYSGANVLTF. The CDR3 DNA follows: TGTGCCAGCAGCCAGTTTACGGGACGATACTCTGGGGCCAACGTCCTGACTTTC.

The CDR3 region is CASRERRGTDTQYF. CDR3 coding DNA: TGTGCCAGCAGGGAGCGGAGGGGAACAGATACGCAGTATTTT. The rearrangement uses TRBV2 and TRBJ2-3, with D possibly TRBD2 on 6 matching bases. This CDR3 region has 14 residues. From germline, CDR1 is SNHLY and CDR2 FYNNEI. The V end lost 6 bases, the J end lost 3 bases, and 13 bases lay between the germline ends. Full variable domain (missing parts from reference TRBV2 and TRBJ2-3): EPEVTQTPSHQVTQMGQEVILRCVPISNHLYFYWYRQILGQKVEFLVSFYNNEISEKSEIFDDQFSVERPDGSNFTLKIRSTKLEDSAMYFCASRERRGTDTQYFGPGTRLTVL.

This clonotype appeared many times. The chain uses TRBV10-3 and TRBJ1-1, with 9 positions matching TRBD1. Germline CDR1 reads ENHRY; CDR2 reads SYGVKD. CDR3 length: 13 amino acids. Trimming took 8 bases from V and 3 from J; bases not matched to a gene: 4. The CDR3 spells CAIADRGDTEAFF. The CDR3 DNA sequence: TGTGCCATCGCGGACAGGGGTGACACTGAAGCTTTCTTT.

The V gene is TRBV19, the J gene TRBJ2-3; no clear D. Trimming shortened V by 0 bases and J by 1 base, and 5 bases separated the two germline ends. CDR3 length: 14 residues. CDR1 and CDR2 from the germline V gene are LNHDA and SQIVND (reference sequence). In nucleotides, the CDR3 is TGTGCCAGTAGTATAGAAAGAGGCACAGATACGCAGTATTTT. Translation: CASSIERGTDTQYF.

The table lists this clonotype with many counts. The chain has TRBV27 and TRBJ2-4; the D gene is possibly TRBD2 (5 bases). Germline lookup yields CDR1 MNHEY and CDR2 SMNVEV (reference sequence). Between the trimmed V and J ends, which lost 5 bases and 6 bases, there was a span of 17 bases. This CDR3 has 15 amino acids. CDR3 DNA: TGTGCCAGCAGTACCCTATGGGCGGGTTCAAACATTCAGTACTTC. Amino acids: CASSTLWAGSNIQYF.

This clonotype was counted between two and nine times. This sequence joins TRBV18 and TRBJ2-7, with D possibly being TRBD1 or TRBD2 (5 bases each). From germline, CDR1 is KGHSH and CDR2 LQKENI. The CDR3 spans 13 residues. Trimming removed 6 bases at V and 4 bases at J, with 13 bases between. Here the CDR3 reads CASSPRDVYEQYF. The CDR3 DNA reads TGTGCCAGCTCCCCCAGGGACGTATACGAGCAGTACTTC.

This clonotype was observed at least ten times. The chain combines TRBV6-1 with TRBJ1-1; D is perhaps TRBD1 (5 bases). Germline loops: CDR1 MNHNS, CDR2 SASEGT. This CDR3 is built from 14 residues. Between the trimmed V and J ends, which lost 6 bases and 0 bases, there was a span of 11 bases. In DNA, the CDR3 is TGTGCCAGCAGCCTTCCGACAGTGAACACTGAAGCTTTCTTT. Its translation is CASSLPTVNTEAFF.

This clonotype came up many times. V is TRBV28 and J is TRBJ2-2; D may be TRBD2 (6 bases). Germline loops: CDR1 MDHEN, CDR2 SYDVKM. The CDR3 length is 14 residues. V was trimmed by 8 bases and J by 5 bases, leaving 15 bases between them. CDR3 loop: CASQFGGVTGELFF. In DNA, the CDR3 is TGTGCCAGCCAGTTCGGAGGGGTAACCGGGGAGCTGTTTTTT. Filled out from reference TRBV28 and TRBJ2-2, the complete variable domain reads DVKVTQSSRYLVKRTGEKVFLECVQDMDHENMFWYRQDPGLGLRLIYFSYDVKMKEKGDIPEGYSVSREKKERFSLILESASTNQTSMYLCASQFGGVTGELFFGEGSRLTVL.

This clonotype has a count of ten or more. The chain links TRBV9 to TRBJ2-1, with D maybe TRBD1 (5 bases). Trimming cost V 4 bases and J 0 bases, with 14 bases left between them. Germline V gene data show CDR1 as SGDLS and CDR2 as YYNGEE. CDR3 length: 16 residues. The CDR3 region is CASSRTQGRSYNEQFF. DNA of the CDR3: TGTGCCAGCAGCCGTACCCAGGGTCGCTCCTACAATGAGCAGTTCTTC.

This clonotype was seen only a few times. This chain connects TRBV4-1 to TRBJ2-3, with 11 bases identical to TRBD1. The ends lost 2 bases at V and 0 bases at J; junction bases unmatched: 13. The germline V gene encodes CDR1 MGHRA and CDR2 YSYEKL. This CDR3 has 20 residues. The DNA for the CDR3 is TGCGCCAGCAGCCAAACCCGGGACAGGGGGATAACTAGGAGCACAGATACGCAGTATTTT. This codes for CASSQTRDRGITRSTDTQYF.